The sequence of this TCR beta chain was determined in a study of blood T cell repertoires in COVID-19 (dated by TCRdb to about 2020). For the wider study: Samples from collaborators originated in the United States, Italy and Spain and spanned both the acute and convalescent phases of COVID-19. The material from the prospective study consisted of cDNA or gDNA derived from T cells, B-cell-depleted T cells, or PBMCs. The dataset comprised deeply sampled blood TCRbeta repertoires from subjects exposed to, actively infected with, or recovered from COVID-19. A freely available public database, intended as a resource for researchers studying the immune response to SARS-CoV-2, is where the repertoires were released. The samples were drawn from two sources: the first 160 participants of the ongoing ImmuneRACE study, and 1,254 subjects contributed by 6 global collaborators. Nearly every sample came with metadata listing a de-identified subject ID, COVID-19 status, age in years and sex. Where available, HLA class I and class II types were obtained from metadata supplied by the sample provider rather than from assay-based typing.

Participants in the prospective study were aged about 18 to 95 years, lived in some 24 United States geographic areas, and enrolled through a virtual design. In the prospective study, cohorts were assigned on the basis of participant-reported clinical history obtained from a screening survey and a study questionnaire. Recovered participants in ImmuneRACE Cohort 3 were defined by two consecutive negative NP/OP PCR tests, clearance by a healthcare professional, or resolution of symptoms. Mobile phlebotomists in the prospective study collected whole blood, serum and a nasopharyngeal or oropharyngeal swab from every participant. Participants in the prospective study had the option to provide additional blood draws and questionnaires over a roughly 2-month period. Prospective study blood samples were shipped either frozen or at room temperature before DNA extraction. As for this clone: Its recognized antigen is unknown. Base qualities are not at hand, and no much larger clone is one base apart.

The research as a whole found: How much clinical and demographic metadata was included differed by source and by participant, and the metadata was provided uncurated.

The germline V and J ends show losses of 4 bases and 11 bases respectively, and no gene match explains 13 bases of the junction. Inclusive of the bounding cysteine and phenylalanine, the CDR3 is 14 residues long. Solely the CDR3 DNA is kept, with 42 bases framed from the first base. Based on the germline V gene (reference sequence), the CDR1 and CDR2 sequences are LGHDT and YNNKEL. The immunoSEQ Assay, a bias-controlled multiplex PCR, was used to amplify TCRbeta CDR3 regions from genomic DNA. Regarding the original processing steps: The number of nucleated cells in each sample was estimated from the amplification of reference gene primers within the assay. To quantify the absolute abundance of each unique TCRbeta CDR3 rearrangement, sequence reads were collapsed and filtered. For each sample, productive Simpson clonality was calculated by taking the square root of Simpson's diversity index across productive rearrangements. TCRdb's version of the immuneACCESS table is confined to in-frame rearrangements and falls short of the full clone set. An unresolved V gene accounts for under half of the shortfall where checked; the remainder is of unknown origin. V and J calls and clone size are copied from that table; D and trimming were computed from the DNA. Present in this sample are about 290,000 clones, roughly 90% of which were seen just once. The ten largest clones add up to 1.5% to 2% of the sample.

The sequenced sample was PBMCs or T cells enriched from blood (not recorded which). The sequence came from a woman between 40 and 55 years old who had recovered from COVID-19. This chain is built from TRBV3-1 (or the pseudogene TRBV3-2) and TRBJ1-1; TRBD1 fits 7 bases in the junction. In nucleotides, the sequence is TGTGCCAGCAGCCTCTCCCTAACAGGGGAGGTGGCTTTCTTT. This sequence encodes CASSLSLTGEVAFF.